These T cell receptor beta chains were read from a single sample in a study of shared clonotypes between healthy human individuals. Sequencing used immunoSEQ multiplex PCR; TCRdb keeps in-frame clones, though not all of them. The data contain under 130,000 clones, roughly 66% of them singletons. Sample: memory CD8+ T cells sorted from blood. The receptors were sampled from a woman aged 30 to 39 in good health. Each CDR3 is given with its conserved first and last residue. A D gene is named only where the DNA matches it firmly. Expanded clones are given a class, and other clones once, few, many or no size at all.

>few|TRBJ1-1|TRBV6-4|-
TGTGCCAGCAGTGAAGGGATCAGCGAGGGCACTGAAGCTTTCTTT
CASSEGISEGTEAFF
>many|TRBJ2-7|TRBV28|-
TGTGCCAGCAGTGGCGACTACGAGCAGTACTTC
CASSGDYEQYF
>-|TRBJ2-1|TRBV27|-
TGTGCCAGCAGTTTTGCTCCACCACTCTACTCCTACAATGAGCAGTTCTTC
CASSFAPPLYSYNEQFF
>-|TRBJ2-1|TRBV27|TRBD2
TGTGCCAGCAGGAGGCCAGCGGGAGGGGCAGTGCAGTTCTTC
CASRRPAGGAVQFF
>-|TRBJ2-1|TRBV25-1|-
TGTGCCACCACAGACGGGGTAAATAATGAGCAGTTCTTC
CATTDGVNNEQFF
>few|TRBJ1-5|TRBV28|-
TGTGCCAGCAGATGGGGCCAGGACTCAAATAGCAATCAGCCCCAGCATTTT
CASRWGQDSNSNQPQHF
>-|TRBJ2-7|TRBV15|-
TGTGCCACCAGCAGACTCATATCGTTAGTGGCTCCCTACGAGCAGTACTTC
CATSRLISLVAPYEQYF
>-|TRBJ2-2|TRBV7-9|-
TGTGCCAGCAGCTTACCCCTTAGCCTCCTCCGGGAGCTGTTTTTT
CASSLPLSLLRELFF
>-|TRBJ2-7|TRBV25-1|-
TGTGCCAGCAGTGCGTCCGAGCAGTACTTC
CASSASEQYF
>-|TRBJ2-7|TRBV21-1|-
TGTGCCAGCAGCAAAGGGACTAGCGGGTCCTACGAGCAGTACTTC
CASSKGTSGSYEQYF
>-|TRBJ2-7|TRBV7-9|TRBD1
TGTGCCAGCAGCACATACTTCTCGACAGGGCCCTACGAGCAGTACTTC
CASSTYFSTGPYEQYF
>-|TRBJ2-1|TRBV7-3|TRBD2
TGTGCCAGCAGCACCACTAGCGGGAGTCGGTGGAATGAGCAGTTCTTC
CASSTTSGSRWNEQFF
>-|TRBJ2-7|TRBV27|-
TGTGCCAGCAGTTATAGGGGGACCGATCTCTACGAGCAGTACTTC
CASSYRGTDLYEQYF
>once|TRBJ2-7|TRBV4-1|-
TGCGCCAGCAGCCAAGTCAGCCAGGGGGGCATCTACGAGCAGTACTTC
CASSQVSQGGIYEQYF
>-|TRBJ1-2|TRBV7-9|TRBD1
TGTGCCAGCAGCTTACCCTCAGGGGGAAATGGCTACACCTTC
CASSLPSGGNGYTF
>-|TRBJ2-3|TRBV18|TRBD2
TGTGCCAGCTCACCAGTGCTAGCGGGCACAGATACGCAGTATTTT
CASSPVLAGTDTQYF
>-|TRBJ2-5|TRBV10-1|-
TGCGCCAGCAGTGATATCGGCTACTCAAAAGAGACCCAGTACTTC
CASSDIGYSKETQYF
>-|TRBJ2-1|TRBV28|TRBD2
TGTGCCAGCAGTTTGTGGACTAGCGGGGACTCCTACAATGAGCAGTTCTTC
CASSLWTSGDSYNEQFF
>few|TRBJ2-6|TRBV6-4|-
TGTGCCAGCAGTGCGGGAGTGGGTGGGGCCAACGTCCTGACTTTC
CASSAGVGGANVLTF
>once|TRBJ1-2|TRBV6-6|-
TGTGCCAGCAGTTACTCGAGCCTGGGGACCGATGGCTACACCTTC
CASSYSSLGTDGYTF
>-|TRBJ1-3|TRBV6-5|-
TGTGCCAGCAGTGCCGGTACGGAAGGAAACACCATATATTTT
CASSAGTEGNTIYF
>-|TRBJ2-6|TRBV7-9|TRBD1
TGTGCCAGCAGCCCTCAGGGGGCTGGGGCCAACGTCCTGACTTTC
CASSPQGAGANVLTF